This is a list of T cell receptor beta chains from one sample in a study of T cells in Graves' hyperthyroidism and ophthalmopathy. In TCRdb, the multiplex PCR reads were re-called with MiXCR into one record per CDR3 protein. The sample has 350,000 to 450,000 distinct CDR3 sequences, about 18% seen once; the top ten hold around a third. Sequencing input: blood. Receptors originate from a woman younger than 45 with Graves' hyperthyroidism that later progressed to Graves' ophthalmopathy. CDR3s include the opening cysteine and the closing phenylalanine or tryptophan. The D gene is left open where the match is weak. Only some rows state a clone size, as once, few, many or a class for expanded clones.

CDR3 DNA: TGTGCCAGCAGCCCAACCTACGGCGCGGGAGTTCTACAAGAGACCCAGTACTTC
CDR3 protein: CASSPTYGAGVLQETQYF
V gene: TRBV7-9
J gene: TRBJ2-5
clone size: many
D gene: TRBD2

CDR3 DNA: TGTGCCAGCAGCAAAGCAGCCTCCCGTCTCCAAGAGACCCAGTACTTC
CDR3 protein: CASSKAASRLQETQYF
V gene: TRBV11-2
J gene: TRBJ2-5
clone size: many
D gene: -

CDR3 DNA: TGTGCCAGTAGTTTCCCATGGGAGCCCCAGCATTTT
CDR3 protein: CASSFPWEPQHF
V gene: TRBV19
J gene: TRBJ1-5
clone size: -
D gene: -

CDR3 DNA: TGCAGTGCTAGAGAGGGGGGCCGAGCCGCAGATACGCAGTATTTT
CDR3 protein: CSAREGGRAADTQYF
V gene: TRBV20-1
J gene: TRBJ2-3
clone size: many
D gene: -

CDR3 DNA: TGTGCCAGCAGTCTATCTGGAGTCGATGGCTACACCTTC
CDR3 protein: CASSLSGVDGYTF
V gene: TRBV28
J gene: TRBJ1-2
clone size: few
D gene: -

CDR3 DNA: TGCGCCAGCAGCTCTTTGGACAGGCAAGAGACCCAGTACTTC
CDR3 protein: CASSSLDRQETQYF
V gene: TRBV5-1
J gene: TRBJ2-5
clone size: many
D gene: TRBD1

CDR3 DNA: TGTGCCAGCAGCGTAGTTCGCATCGGGACATTGAACAGCGGGGAGCTGTTTTTT
CDR3 protein: CASSVVRIGTLNSGELFF
V gene: TRBV9
J gene: TRBJ2-2
clone size: few
D gene: -

CDR3 DNA: TGCAGTGCGGGGGACAGGGTATCCTACGAGCAGTACTTC
CDR3 protein: CSAGDRVSYEQYF
V gene: TRBV20-1
J gene: TRBJ2-7
clone size: many
D gene: TRBD1

CDR3 DNA: TGTGCCAGCAACGATGGAATTGGACAGGGTCGAAGGGAGCAGTACTTC
CDR3 protein: CASNDGIGQGRREQYF
V gene: TRBV6-2/TRBV6-3
J gene: TRBJ2-7
clone size: many
D gene: TRBD1

CDR3 DNA: TGCAGTGCCAAGTGGGACAGCCTACAGACGTACGAGCAGTACTTC
CDR3 protein: CSAKWDSLQTYEQYF
V gene: TRBV20-1
J gene: TRBJ2-7
clone size: many
D gene: TRBD1

CDR3 DNA: TGTGCCAGCAGCCGACAGGTAGATGGAACTGAAGCTTTCTTT
CDR3 protein: CASSRQVDGTEAFF
V gene: TRBV7-2
J gene: TRBJ1-1
clone size: medium-sized
D gene: -

CDR3 DNA: TGTGCCAGCATGGTTCCCGGGGGAGGCCACGAGCAGTACTTC
CDR3 protein: CASMVPGGGHEQYF
V gene: TRBV27
J gene: TRBJ2-7
clone size: -
D gene: -

CDR3 DNA: TGTGCCAGTAGGGCGTTTCATGGGAGTACCTACGAGCAGTACTTC
CDR3 protein: CASRAFHGSTYEQYF
V gene: TRBV19
J gene: TRBJ2-7
clone size: -
D gene: -

CDR3 DNA: TGTGCCAGCAGTTTTTCCCTATCCCAGGGGGCCCCCTACGAGCAGTACTTC
CDR3 protein: CASSFSLSQGAPYEQYF
V gene: TRBV27
J gene: TRBJ2-7
clone size: many
D gene: TRBD1

CDR3 DNA: TGTGCCAGCACCTTGGGACAGGCCCACTACGAGCAGTACTTC
CDR3 protein: CASTLGQAHYEQYF
V gene: TRBV12-3/TRBV12-4
J gene: TRBJ2-7
clone size: -
D gene: TRBD1